The 18 T cell receptor beta chains given below trace back to one sample, sequenced in a study of patients and donors after allogeneic stem cell transplantation. TCRdb ran MiXCR on the RT-PCR reads and lists one entry per CDR3 protein. The table includes roughly 150,000 distinct CDR3 sequences, approximately 24% detected once. Sequencing was done on a sample of blood, either unsorted or a sorted T cell fraction (not recorded which). The receptors shown here come from a human donor who was either an allogeneic HSCT recipient or a stem cell or donor lymphocyte infusion donor (not recorded which). It is not recorded whose cells these are; they may come from a transplant donor.

This clonotype came up once. This sequence joins TRBV4-1 and TRBJ2-3; TRBD2 matches at 7 bases. The CDR3 contains 15 residues. Germline V gives CDR1 MGHRA, CDR2 YSYEKL. J gave up 4 bases and V 3 bases, and 7 bases lay outside the gene matches. CDR3 DNA: TGCGCCAGCAGCCAGGATCGGGGGGTCGCAGATACGCAGTATTTT. This codes for CASSQDRGVADTQYF.

The chain's CDR3 is CASSLEVHGNTEAFF. The CDR3 nucleotides read TGCGCCAGCAGCTTGGAGGTTCACGGGAACACTGAAGCTTTCTTT. V gene TRBV5-1 combines with J gene TRBJ1-1; D remains unclear. V shed 0 bases and J shed 1 base, with 10 bases lying between them. Germline lookup yields CDR1 SGHRS and CDR2 YFSETQ. The length of the CDR3 is 15 residues.

The chain carries TRBV7-9 and TRBJ1-5, with TRBD1 identical over 9 bases. Germline V lookup: CDR1 SEHNR, CDR2 FQNEAQ (reference sequence). Trimming took 5 bases from V and 5 from J; bases not matched to a gene: 10. This CDR3 comprises 16 residues. The CDR3 DNA is TGTGCCAGCAGCCCAGAACAGGGGGCGTCGTATCAGCCCCAGCATTTT. Translated, it gives CASSPEQGASYQPQHF.

A few counts support this clonotype. The chain is built from TRBV2 and TRBJ1-4; 7 bases are shared with TRBD1. The ends lost 6 bases at V and 7 bases at J; junction bases unmatched: 5. CDR3 size: 13 residues. Germline V gives CDR1 SNHLY, CDR2 FYNNEI. CDR3 amino acids: CASSRDRAEKLFF. CDR3 in DNA: TGTGCCAGCAGCCGAGACAGGGCTGAAAAACTGTTTTTT. Variable domain in full (rest from reference TRBV2 and TRBJ1-4): EPEVTQTPSHQVTQMGQEVILRCVPISNHLYFYWYRQILGQKVEFLVSFYNNEISEKSEIFDDQFSVERPDGSNFTLKIRSTKLEDSAMYFCASSRDRAEKLFFGSGTQLSVL.

This clonotype was seen many times. This sequence joins TRBV5-6 and TRBJ2-3; 12 bases agree with TRBD2. There are 16 residues in the CDR3. V trimming: 4 bases; J trimming: 2 bases; junction bases outside the gene matches: 5. CDR1 SGHDT and CDR2 YYEEEE come from the germline V gene. The CDR3 DNA follows: TGTGCCAGCAGCAAGACTAGCGGGGGCATCACAGATACGCAGTATTTT. This gives the protein CASSKTSGGITDTQYF.

The rearrangement joins TRBV20-1 to TRBJ1-1; a possible D gene is TRBD1 (5 bases). The CDR3 has 13 residues. Germline CDR1 DFQATT, CDR2 SNEGSKA (reference sequence). Trimming took off 3 bases at V and 0 bases at J, with 8 bases between the two ends. DNA for the CDR3: TGCAGTGCTAGCAGGGCTATGAACACTGAAGCTTTCTTT. This translates into CSASRAMNTEAFF.

The chain has TRBV25-1 and TRBJ2-7; 11 bases map to TRBD1. CDR1 is MGHDK and CDR2 is SYGVNS in the germline V gene. The V segment lost 4 bases and the J segment 4 bases; nucleotides outside the gene matches: 6. There are 15 residues in the CDR3. For the CDR3, the DNA is TGTGCCAGCAGTGCCTGGGGACAGGGGGGATACGAGCAGTACTTC. It yields the protein CASSAWGQGGYEQYF.

This clonotype was observed a handful of times. This rearrangement joins TRBV20-1 to TRBJ1-4; 7 bases agree with TRBD1. CDR1 is DFQATT, CDR2 SNEGSKA, per germline (reference sequence). The CDR3 contains 14 residues. The junction had 7 bases not matched to a gene; V was cut back by 6 bases and J by 3 bases. The CDR3 protein is CSALNRGANEKLFF. In nucleotides, the CDR3 is TGCAGTGCCTTAAACAGGGGAGCTAATGAAAAACTGTTTTTT.

This clonotype turned up a few times. The gene calls are TRBV7-9 and TRBJ1-1, with TRBD1 identical over 9 bases. Germline CDR1 and CDR2: SEHNR and FQNEAQ (reference sequence). CDR3 length: 14 residues. V was clipped by 5 bases and J by 11 bases; unmatched bases: 12. This CDR3 is CASSSDRGSEMAFF. CDR3 coding DNA: TGTGCCAGCAGCAGCGACAGGGGGTCGGAAATGGCTTTCTTT. The full variable domain, rest sourced from reference TRBV7-9 and TRBJ1-1, is DTGVSQNPRHKITKRGQNVTFRCDPISEHNRLYWYRQTLGQGPEFLTYFQNEAQLEKSRLLSDRFSAERPKGSFSTLEIQRTEQGDSAMYLCASSSDRGSEMAFFGQGTRLTVV.

The chain uses TRBV18 and TRBJ1-2; a weak D match, TRBD1 (5 bases). The germline CDR1 and CDR2 sequences are KGHSH and LQKENI. The V end was cut by 3 bases, the J end by 6 bases, with 14 bases between. This CDR3 is built from 14 residues. CDR3 DNA: TGTGCCAGCTCACCGGCAGGGATGTCCCATGGCTACACCTTC. Its protein is CASSPAGMSHGYTF. Full variable domain (rest looked up from reference TRBV18 and TRBJ1-2): NAGVMQNPRHLVRRRGQEARLRCSPMKGHSHVYWYRQLPEEGLKFMVYLQKENIIDESGMPKERFSAEFPKEGPSILRIQQVVRGDSAAYFCASSPAGMSHGYTFGSGTRLTVV.

This clonotype appeared a few times. The chain has TRBV7-9 and TRBJ2-5; the match to TRBD2 covers 7 bases. J lost 2 bases, V lost 11 bases, and 11 bases had no gene match. Germline V gene data show CDR1 as SEHNR and CDR2 as FQNEAQ (reference sequence). There are 14 residues in the CDR3. The CDR3 reads CAGSSGIPQETQYF. CDR3 bases: TGTGCCGGATCTAGCGGAATCCCGCAAGAGACCCAGTACTTC.

This clonotype has a count of ten or more. This chain connects TRBV7-9 to TRBJ2-7; a possible D gene is TRBD1 (6 bases). This CDR3 has 16 residues. Trimming took off 0 bases at V and 3 bases at J, with 15 bases between the two ends. The germline V gene has CDR1 SEHNR and CDR2 FQNEAQ (reference sequence). Written as DNA, the CDR3 is TGTGCCAGCAGCTTAGCGTTACAGGGCCCCTTCTACGAGCAGTACTTC. It yields the protein CASSLALQGPFYEQYF.

This clonotype has more than one count but fewer than ten. The V gene is TRBV5-1, the J gene TRBJ2-1; D not certain. V was cut by 0 bases and J by 14 bases, with 15 bases left in between. The CDR3 is 13 amino acids. CDR1 is SGHRS, CDR2 YFSETQ, per germline. DNA of the CDR3: TGCGCCAGCAGCTTGGCTCGCGAGACTTTGAAGTTCTTC. This translates into CASSLARETLKFF. Supplemented by reference TRBV5-1 and TRBJ2-1, the full variable domain reads KAGVTQTPRYLIKTRGQQVTLSCSPISGHRSVSWYQQTPGQGLQFLFEYFSETQRNKGNFPGRFSGRQFSNSRSEMNVSTLELGDSALYLCASSLARETLKFFGPGTRLTVL.

Only one count was recorded for this clonotype. This chain uses TRBV20-1 with TRBJ2-1; 13 bases line up with TRBD2. Germline V gene lookup returns CDR1 DFQATT and CDR2 SNEGSKA (reference sequence). The CDR3 runs 16 residues. J gave up 6 bases and V 0 bases, and 5 bases lay outside the gene matches. CDR3 bases: TGCAGTGCTAGAGATTTGGGACTAGCGGGGCTCAATGAGCAGTTCTTC. It yields the protein CSARDLGLAGLNEQFF.

The genes are TRBV20-1 and TRBJ2-7; 11 bases map to TRBD2. V dropped 5 bases and J dropped 0; count of bases not matched to a gene: 21. From germline, CDR1 is DFQATT and CDR2 SNEGSKA (reference sequence). The CDR3 covers 20 residues. CDR3 region: CSAEGLEGGRLAGSSYEQYF. The CDR3 nucleotides are TGCAGTGCTGAAGGCTTAGAGGGAGGGAGACTAGCGGGGAGCTCCTACGAGCAGTACTTC.

V is TRBV5-6 and J is TRBJ2-7, with D perhaps TRBD2 (6 bases). Deletions cut 4 bases from V and 9 bases from J, with 20 bases between. CDR1 and CDR2 (germline): SGHDT, YYEEEE. CDR3 length equals 14 residues. CDR3 in amino acids: CASSPGTVTSWQYF. The CDR3 DNA reads TGTGCCAGCAGCCCCGGGACTGTAACGTCTTGGCAGTACTTC.

This chain links TRBV16 with TRBJ1-1; unclear D gene. The germline CDR1 and CDR2 sequences are KGHSY and FQNENV. Trimming removed 3 bases from V and 1 base from J, with 6 bases in between. This CDR3 has 13 residues. The CDR3 region is CASSHGGNTEAFF. In nucleotides, the CDR3 is TGTGCCAGCAGCCACGGTGGGAACACTGAAGCTTTCTTT.

This clonotype has just a few counts. The chain uses TRBV11-2 and TRBJ1-1; 12 bases fit TRBD1. From germline, CDR1 is SGHAT and CDR2 FQNNGV. J gave up 3 bases and V 4 bases, and 9 bases lay outside the gene matches. There are 17 residues in the CDR3. In DNA, the CDR3 is TGTGCCAGCAGCTCCGGGACAGGGGGCGTTAGGGACACTGAAGCTTTCTTT. Protein sequence: CASSSGTGGVRDTEAFF. The entire variable domain, with the rest obtained from reference TRBV11-2 and TRBJ1-1, is as follows: EAGVAQSPRYKIIEKRQSVAFWCNPISGHATLYWYQQILGQGPKLLIQFQNNGVVDDSQLPKDRFSAERLKGVDSTLKIQPAKLEDSAVYLCASSSGTGGVRDTEAFFGQGTRLTVV.